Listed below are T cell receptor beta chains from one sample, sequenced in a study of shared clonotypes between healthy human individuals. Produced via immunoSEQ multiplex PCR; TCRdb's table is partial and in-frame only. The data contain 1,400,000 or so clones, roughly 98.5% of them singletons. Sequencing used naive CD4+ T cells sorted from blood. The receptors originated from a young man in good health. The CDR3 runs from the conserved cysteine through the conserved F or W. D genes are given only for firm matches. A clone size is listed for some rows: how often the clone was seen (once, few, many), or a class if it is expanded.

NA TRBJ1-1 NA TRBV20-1 TGCAGTGCTATAACAAATGAAGCTTTCTTT CSAITNEAFF
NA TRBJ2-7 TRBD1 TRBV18 TGTGCCAGCTCACCTAGAGGACAGGGGTACTACGAGCAGTACTTC CASSPRGQGYYEQYF
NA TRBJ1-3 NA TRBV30 TGTGCCTGGAGTGTACGACGGGCCTCTGGAAACACCATATATTTT CAWSVRRASGNTIYF
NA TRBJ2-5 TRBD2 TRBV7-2 TGTGCCAGCACCCCGACTAGCGGGACCCAGACCCAGTACTTC CASTPTSGTQTQYF
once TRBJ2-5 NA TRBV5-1 TGCGCCAGCACAAACCTCCGGGACCAAGAGACCCAGTACTTC CASTNLRDQETQYF
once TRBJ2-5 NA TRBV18 TGTGCCAGCTCAGAAACCGGGACTCTCCAAGAGACCCAGTACTTC CASSETGTLQETQYF
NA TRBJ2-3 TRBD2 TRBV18 TGTGCCAGCTCCCCCCCTAGCGGGGCTTCAGATACGCAGTATTTT CASSPPSGASDTQYF
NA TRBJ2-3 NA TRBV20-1 TGCAGCCCAGGGAGGGATACGCAGTATTTT CSPGRDTQYF
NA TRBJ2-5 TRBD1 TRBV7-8 TGTGCCAGCAGTTTCCGGACAGGACAAGAGACCCAGTACTTC CASSFRTGQETQYF
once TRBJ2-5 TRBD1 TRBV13 TGTGCCAGCAGTTTTGGACAGGTCCAGTACTTC CASSFGQVQYF
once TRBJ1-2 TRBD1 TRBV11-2 TGTGCCAGCAGCCTTACGACAGGGATTTATGGCTACACCTTC CASSLTTGIYGYTF
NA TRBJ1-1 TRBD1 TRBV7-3 TGTGCCAGCGGACGACAGGGTGGGCCCGCTTTCTTT CASGRQGGPAFF
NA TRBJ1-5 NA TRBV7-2 TGTGCCAGCAGCTTAGTGCCAGGGGATAATCAGCCCCAGCATTTT CASSLVPGDNQPQHF
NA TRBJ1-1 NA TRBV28 TGTGCCACGGAGGGAGTCCCATTCAACACCGAAGCTTTCTTT CATEGVPFNTEAFF
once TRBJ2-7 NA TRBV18 TGTGCCAGCTCACCACTAGTCTACGAGCAGTACTTC CASSPLVYEQYF
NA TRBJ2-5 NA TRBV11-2 TGTGCCAGCAGCTCAGCCCCTCCCCAGGGGTCATCGCAAGAGACCCAGTACTTC CASSSAPPQGSSQETQYF
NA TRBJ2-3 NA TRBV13 TGTGCCAGCAGCTTAGACGTGGCGGATACGCAGTATTTT CASSLDVADTQYF
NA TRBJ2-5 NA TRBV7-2 TGTGCCAGCAGCTTCGGGCCCTCACAAGAGACCCAGTACTTC CASSFGPSQETQYF
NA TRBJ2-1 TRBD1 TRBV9 TGTGCCAGCAGCGCACGGACAGGGTTTTCCCTCCCACCCTACAATGAGCAGTTCTTC CASSARTGFSLPPYNEQFF
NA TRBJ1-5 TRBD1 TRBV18 TGTGCCAGCTCACCCCAGGGAGGGGGCTTTAGCAATCAGCCCCAGCATTTT CASSPQGGGFSNQPQHF
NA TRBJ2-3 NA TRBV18 TGTGCCAGCTCACCACCTGCCGATGCAGATACGCAGTATTTT CASSPPADADTQYF
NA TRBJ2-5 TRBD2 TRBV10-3 TGTGCCATCAGTCGAACTAGCGACTATTCCGAGACCCAGTACTTC CAISRTSDYSETQYF
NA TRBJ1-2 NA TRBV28 TGTGCCAGCAGTTGGAAAGGGAGCGGCTACACCTTC CASSWKGSGYTF
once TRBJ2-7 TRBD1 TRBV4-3 TGCGCCAGCAGCCAAGATCTTTGGACAGGGGTGGCTAGCGAGCAGTACTTC CASSQDLWTGVASEQYF
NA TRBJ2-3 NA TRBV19 TGTGCCAGTCAAAAGACTAGCACAGATACGCAGTATTTT CASQKTSTDTQYF
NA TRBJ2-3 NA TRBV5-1 TGCGCCAGCAGCTCGGGGAGGTTAGATACGCAGTATTTT CASSSGRLDTQYF
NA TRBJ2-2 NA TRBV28 TGTGCCAGCATGGTGTGGGGGACGGACACCGGGGAGCTGTTTTTT CASMVWGTDTGELFF
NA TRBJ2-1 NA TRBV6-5 TGTGCCAGCAGTTACGACACCTACAATGAGCAGTTCTTC CASSYDTYNEQFF
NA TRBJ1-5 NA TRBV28 TGTGCCAGCAGTTTAAGTCAGACCCATCAGCCCCAGCATTTT CASSLSQTHQPQHF
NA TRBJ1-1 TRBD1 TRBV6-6 TGTGCCAGCAGAAGGACAGGGTCTGGCACTGAAGCTTTCTTT CASRRTGSGTEAFF
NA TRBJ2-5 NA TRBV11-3 TGTGCCAGCAGCTTAGCAGGGGCGCCCCAAGAGACCCAGTACTTC CASSLAGAPQETQYF
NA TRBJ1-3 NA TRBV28 TGTGCCAGCAGTGAATTTGGGGCTGGAAACACCATATATTTT CASSEFGAGNTIYF
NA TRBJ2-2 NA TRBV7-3 TGTGCCAGCAGCTCGTCACCTGGGGGGCTGTTTTTT CASSSSPGGLFF
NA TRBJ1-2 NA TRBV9 TGTGCCAGCAGCGTAATCGTCCCGGGGGGTGGCTACACCTTC CASSVIVPGGGYTF
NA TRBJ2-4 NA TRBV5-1 TGCGCCAGCAGCTTGGGCGCGGGAGCCAAAAACATTCAGTACTTC CASSLGAGAKNIQYF
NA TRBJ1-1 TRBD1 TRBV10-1 TGCGCCAGCAGTGAGCGGACAGGGAGCGGCACTGAAGCTTTCTTT CASSERTGSGTEAFF
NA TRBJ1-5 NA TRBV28 TGTGCCAGCAGTAAACAAGTATATAGCAATCAGCCCCAGCATTTT CASSKQVYSNQPQHF
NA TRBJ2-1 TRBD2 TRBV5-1 TGCGCCAGCAGCTTGACTAGCGGTTACTACAATGAGCAGTTCTTC CASSLTSGYYNEQFF
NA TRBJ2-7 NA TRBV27 TGTGCCAGCAGTTTTCAACCTTCCTACGAGCAGTACTTC CASSFQPSYEQYF
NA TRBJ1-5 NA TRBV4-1 TGCGCCAGCAGCCAAGTTCAAGGGCTAAGCAATCAGCCCCAGCATTTT CASSQVQGLSNQPQHF
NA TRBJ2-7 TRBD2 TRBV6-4 TGTGCCAGCAGTGTTGCTAGCGGCTACGAGCAGTACTTC CASSVASGYEQYF
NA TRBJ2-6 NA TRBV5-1 TGCGCCAGCAGCTTGGTGTCCGTACCTGGGGCCAACGTCCTGACTTTC CASSLVSVPGANVLTF
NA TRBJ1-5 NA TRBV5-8 TGTGCCAGCAGCCCGGACATGAGCAATCAGCCCCAGCATTTT CASSPDMSNQPQHF
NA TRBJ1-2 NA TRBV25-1 TGTGCCAGCAGTACCCAGGGGCGAGGTGGCTACACCTTC CASSTQGRGGYTF
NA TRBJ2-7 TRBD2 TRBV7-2 TGTGCCAGCAGCTTTCAGCGGGAGTTCGAGCAGTACTTC CASSFQREFEQYF
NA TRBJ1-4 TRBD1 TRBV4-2 TGTGCCAGCAGCCAGGGGGACAGGGCCTCCCATCGTTTGAGTGAAAAACTGTTTTTT CASSQGDRASHRLSEKLFF
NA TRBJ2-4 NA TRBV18 TGTGCCAGCTCACCACTAGGGCTAGCGAGAGCCAAAAACATTCAGTACTTC CASSPLGLARAKNIQYF
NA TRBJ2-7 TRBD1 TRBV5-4 TGTGCCAGCAGCGGGACAGGGGGAATATCTTACGAGCAGTACTTC CASSGTGGISYEQYF
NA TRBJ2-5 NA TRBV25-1 TGTGCCAGCAGTGATTATCAAGAGACCCAGTACTTC CASSDYQETQYF
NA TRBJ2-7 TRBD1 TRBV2 TGTGCCAGCAGTTTCACACAGGGGGACGAGCAGTACTTC CASSFTQGDEQYF
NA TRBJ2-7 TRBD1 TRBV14 TGTGCCAGCAGCACAGGGGCAGGAGTCGAAGAGCAGTACTTC CASSTGAGVEEQYF
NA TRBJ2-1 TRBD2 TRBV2 TGTGCCAGCAAAAAAGCGGGAGAAAATGAGCAGTTCTTC CASKKAGENEQFF
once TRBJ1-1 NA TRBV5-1 TGCGCCAGCAGCTTACGCCAGGGGAAGAGGGTGACTGAAGCTTTCTTT CASSLRQGKRVTEAFF
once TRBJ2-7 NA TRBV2 TGTGCCAGCAGTGGCGCTGGCCGCGAGCAGTACTTC CASSGAGREQYF
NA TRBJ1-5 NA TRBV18 TGTGCCAGCTCACCGGGGGAGAAAAATCAGCCCCAGCATTTT CASSPGEKNQPQHF
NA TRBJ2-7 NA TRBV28 TGTGCCAGCAGGGACAGTTACGACGAGCAGTACTTC CASRDSYDEQYF
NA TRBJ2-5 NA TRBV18 TGTGCCAGCTCACCAGTTGGGATGTACCAAGAGACCCAGTACTTC CASSPVGMYQETQYF
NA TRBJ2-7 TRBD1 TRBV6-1 TGTGCCAGCAGTGGTACAGGGGTTCCCTACGAGCAGTACTTC CASSGTGVPYEQYF
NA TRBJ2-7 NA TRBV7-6 TGTGCCAGCAGCCTTACAGCGACTAGTGGGGAGCAGTACTTC CASSLTATSGEQYF